Listed below are T cell receptor beta chains from one sample, sequenced in a study of response to subunit inactivated influenza vaccine. MiXCR, run by TCRdb on the RT-PCR reads, gives a single entry per CDR3 protein. This sample has hundreds of thousands of distinct CDR3 sequences, with roughly 14% found just once. The specimen comprised PBMCs from blood, sampled less than 13 days after vaccination. The origin of the receptors is a man in his forties or fifties who received an inactivated influenza vaccine. CDR3s include the opening cysteine and the closing phenylalanine or tryptophan.

j_call v_call cdr3_aa
TRBJ1-6 TRBV12-3/TRBV12-4 CASSSPFFPLHF
TRBJ2-7 TRBV24-1 CATSDAVGAGTPYEQYF
TRBJ1-5 TRBV28 CASRRTGAQPQHF
TRBJ2-5 TRBV7-2 CASSLTAGASQETQYF
TRBJ2-3 TRBV5-1 CASNTGSADTQYF
TRBJ2-1 TRBV7-9 CASSTTVSGWRNEQFF
TRBJ2-7 TRBV6-5 CASSYYGSSYEQYF
TRBJ2-4 TRBV28 CASSLRQGVNIQYF
TRBJ2-3 TRBV5-1 CASTPGRGTYTDTQYF
TRBJ2-7 TRBV3-1 CASSSKTGPTYYEQYF
TRBJ2-1 TRBV5-1 CASSWDSGNEQFF
TRBJ1-5 TRBV20-1 CSAEDGSSNQPQHF
TRBJ2-1 TRBV15 CATSRDREVLGEQFF
TRBJ2-2 TRBV4-2 CASSQDPGAYTGELFF
TRBJ1-1 TRBV12-3/TRBV12-4 CASSFKAVNTEAFF
TRBJ2-1 TRBV6-2/TRBV6-3 CASSWAGRPNEQFF
TRBJ2-3 TRBV30 CAWSNAGGLYTQYF
TRBJ1-1 TRBV29-1 CSVVGQGWTEAFF
TRBJ2-7 TRBV5-1 CASSSSLASRDRAYEQYF
TRBJ1-5 TRBV20-1 CSASTGGGQPQHF
TRBJ2-1 TRBV10-3 CAISEKGLYNEQFF
TRBJ1-1 TRBV10-3 CAISDLARANTEAFF
TRBJ2-3 TRBV7-2 CASSQRVGGRTDTQYF
TRBJ1-4 TRBV19 CATGGGRDEKLFF
TRBJ2-5 TRBV7-9 CASSFNRDVRETQYF
TRBJ1-1 TRBV18 CASSPIEATEAFF
TRBJ1-5 TRBV12-3/TRBV12-4 CASKLGGGPNQPQHF
TRBJ2-3 TRBV6-1 CASSTRGGPDTQYF
TRBJ1-5 TRBV18 CASSPVSGDNQPQHF
TRBJ2-7 TRBV7-3 CASNDRGGLRSIYEQYF
TRBJ2-3 TRBV7-6 CASSLAVRLAGADTQYF
TRBJ2-1 TRBV20-1 CSARDRTFYNEQFF
TRBJ2-3 TRBV20-1 CSARGLREIVDTQYF
TRBJ2-6 TRBV6-1 CASRPGQGAEGANVLTF
TRBJ2-5 TRBV10-3 CAIKGPLQETQYF
TRBJ2-2 TRBV20-1 CSAQVGTGELFF
TRBJ2-3 TRBV7-8 CASSLLGTSGTDTQYF
TRBJ2-5 TRBV7-9 CASSSPGGATSQETQYF
TRBJ1-1 TRBV6-2/TRBV6-3 CASKRQATVKAFF
TRBJ2-1 TRBV6-5 CASSYVSGATYNEQFF
TRBJ2-3 TRBV20-1 CSARDWGSGTDTQYF
TRBJ2-2 TRBV18 CASSRGHLNTGELFF
TRBJ1-1 TRBV18 CASSPRQALNTEAFF
TRBJ1-4 TRBV6-5 CASSYSRRVGEKLFF
TRBJ2-1 TRBV4-2 CASSQAISSSSFGNNEQFF